Listed below are T cell receptor beta chains from one sample, sequenced in a study of shared clonotypes between healthy human individuals. The protocol was immunoSEQ multiplex PCR, while the TCRdb copy is restricted to in-frame clones and leaves out a portion. The sample carries over a million clones, 96% recorded once. The sequenced sample was naive CD4+ T cells sorted from blood. These TCRs come from a man younger than 40 in good health. Each CDR3 is given with its conserved first and last residue. Each record gives: V gene, D gene, clone size, J gene, CDR3 DNA, CDR3 protein. A D gene is named only where the DNA matches it firmly. Some rows have no size entry. The others give once, few or many, or a class for an expanded clone.

TRBV2	NA	once	TRBJ1-1	TGTGCCAGCTTACAAGGGGGTCAGAACACTGAAGCTTTCTTT	CASLQGGQNTEAFF
TRBV5-1	NA	NA	TRBJ2-3	TGCGCCAGCAGCTTCGATCAGGCCCCAGATACGCAGTATTTT	CASSFDQAPDTQYF
TRBV28	TRBD1	NA	TRBJ2-7	TGTGCCAGCAGGCCTCCGGGACAGGGGTGGTACGAGCAGTACTTC	CASRPPGQGWYEQYF
TRBV5-4	NA	NA	TRBJ2-4	TGTGCCAGCAGTAGGCCCGCGGACGTAGCCAAAAACATTCAGTACTTC	CASSRPADVAKNIQYF
TRBV25-1	TRBD2	NA	TRBJ2-7	TGTGCCAGTAGCCTAGCGGAAATGGAGTACTTC	CASSLAEMEYF
TRBV29-1	NA	NA	TRBJ2-3	TGCAGCGTTCCCCCGGACGGGGGAGGTTCAGATACGCAGTATTTT	CSVPPDGGGSDTQYF
TRBV27	NA	NA	TRBJ2-2	TGTGCCAGCAGCCACATCGGCTCTATCATCACCGGGGAGCTGTTTTTT	CASSHIGSIITGELFF
TRBV6-6	NA	NA	TRBJ1-1	TGTGCCAGCAGTTACCCCACAGAGAACACTGAAGCTTTCTTT	CASSYPTENTEAFF
TRBV18	NA	NA	TRBJ1-1	TGTGCCAGCTCACCACCCTTCCGGGGGCGAGGGGCCACTGAAGCTTTCTTT	CASSPPFRGRGATEAFF
TRBV28	NA	NA	TRBJ2-1	TGTGCCAGCTATGCGGGGAGCTCCTACAATGAGCAGTTCTTC	CASYAGSSYNEQFF
TRBV19	NA	NA	TRBJ1-4	TGTGCCAGTAGTATATCCGGACAATCGAATGAAAAACTGTTTTTT	CASSISGQSNEKLFF
TRBV27	NA	NA	TRBJ2-2	TGTGCCAGCAGTCCCTGGGTTGGCACCGGGGAGCTGTTTTTT	CASSPWVGTGELFF
TRBV6-5	NA	NA	TRBJ1-4	TGTGCCAGCAGTTACTGGGGGGGTCTTGGTGAAAAACTGTTTTTT	CASSYWGGLGEKLFF
TRBV19	TRBD2	NA	TRBJ2-6	TGTGCCAGTAGTATGGGACTAGCGGGTTTCTCTGGGGCCAACGTCCTGACTTTC	CASSMGLAGFSGANVLTF
TRBV18	NA	NA	TRBJ2-1	TGTGCCAGCTCCCCTAATATACGAGTCCTGAGCTCCTACAATGAGCAGTTCTTC	CASSPNIRVLSSYNEQFF
TRBV11-2	NA	few	TRBJ2-7	TGTGCCAGCAGCCGTTTATTCACTGGGGCGGGCAACGAGCAGTACTTC	CASSRLFTGAGNEQYF
TRBV6-6	TRBD1	NA	TRBJ2-7	TGTGCCAGCAGTTACAGAACAGGGGGCTACGAGCAGTACTTC	CASSYRTGGYEQYF
TRBV4-1	NA	NA	TRBJ2-6	TGCGCCAGCAGCCAAGGTCTAAGCTCTGGGGCCAACGTCCTGACTTTC	CASSQGLSSGANVLTF
TRBV5-1	NA	NA	TRBJ2-5	TGCGCCAGCAGCTTGGAGATAACAGAGACCCAGTACTTC	CASSLEITETQYF
TRBV5-6	NA	few	TRBJ2-5	TGTGCCAGCAGCGCCGGGACCATGGTTTGGGCCCAGTACTTC	CASSAGTMVWAQYF
TRBV6-1	NA	NA	TRBJ1-1	TGTGCCAGCAGGGAACCCTATGAAGCTTTCTTT	CASREPYEAFF
TRBV4-1	NA	NA	TRBJ2-7	TGCGCCAGCAGCCAAGAGGGCAGGGGCCCGAGCTCCTACGAGCAGTACTTC	CASSQEGRGPSSYEQYF
TRBV11-2	NA	NA	TRBJ2-2	TGTGCCAGCAGCCCACATGAGGGGAGAACCGGGGAGCTGTTTTTT	CASSPHEGRTGELFF
TRBV6-5	TRBD2	NA	TRBJ2-7	TGTGCCAGCAGTTATTCGGGACTAGCGGGAGTAGGCGAGCAGTACTTC	CASSYSGLAGVGEQYF
TRBV2	TRBD2	NA	TRBJ2-2	TGTGCCAGCAGAGCTAGCGGACCCAACACCGGGGAGCTGTTTTTT	CASRASGPNTGELFF
TRBV5-1	NA	NA	TRBJ1-1	TGCGCCAGCAGCTTTGTGGGACACTCTAACACTGAAGCTTTCTTT	CASSFVGHSNTEAFF
TRBV5-4	TRBD1	NA	TRBJ2-5	TGTGCCAGCAGCGTGACAGGGGTTGGGGGGTCCCAGTACTTC	CASSVTGVGGSQYF
TRBV28	NA	NA	TRBJ1-1	TGTGCCAGCAGTTTAACCGGGGGACGGACGAACACTGAAGCTTTCTTT	CASSLTGGRTNTEAFF
TRBV28	NA	NA	TRBJ2-1	TGTGCCAGCAGTTTGGGGGTTGCCTACAATGAGCAGTTCTTC	CASSLGVAYNEQFF
TRBV2	NA	NA	TRBJ2-2	TGTGCCAGCAGTGAAAATTTATCAGCCGGGGAGCTGTTTTTT	CASSENLSAGELFF
TRBV11-2	NA	NA	TRBJ1-1	TGTGCCAGCAGCTTTCTCCAGAACACTGAAGCTTTCTTT	CASSFLQNTEAFF
TRBV29-1	NA	once	TRBJ2-3	TGCAGCGTTGAGTTTAGCACAGATACGCAGTATTTT	CSVEFSTDTQYF
TRBV2	TRBD2	NA	TRBJ2-3	TGTGCCAGCCGTGCGGGAGTTCTAGATACGCAGTATTTT	CASRAGVLDTQYF
TRBV19	NA	NA	TRBJ2-7	TGTGCCAGTATGTCCCCGATCTACGAGCAGTACTTC	CASMSPIYEQYF
TRBV5-5	TRBD2	once	TRBJ2-1	TGTGCCAGCAGCGCCGACGGGACTAGGGACAATGAGCAGTTCTTC	CASSADGTRDNEQFF
TRBV7-9	NA	NA	TRBJ2-2	TGTGCCAGCAGTCAGACCGGGGAGCTGTTTTTT	CASSQTGELFF
TRBV28	NA	NA	TRBJ2-7	TGTGCCAGCAGCCTAATTGGGGGAAGCCGGGAGCAGTACTTC	CASSLIGGSREQYF
TRBV9	NA	NA	TRBJ1-3	TGTGCCAGCCAACGGACAGCTAACTCTGGAAACACCATATATTTT	CASQRTANSGNTIYF
TRBV27	NA	few	TRBJ2-1	TGTGCCAGCAGTCCATACACGGGCTCCTACAATGAGCAGTTCTTC	CASSPYTGSYNEQFF
TRBV20-1	NA	NA	TRBJ2-1	TGCAGTGCGTGGGACAATGAGCAGTTCTTC	CSAWDNEQFF
TRBV7-9	NA	NA	TRBJ2-2	TGTGCCAGCAGCTTAAGAGCGGAACTCACCGGGGAGCTGTTTTTT	CASSLRAELTGELFF
TRBV5-1	NA	NA	TRBJ2-7	TGCGCCAGCAGCTTGGAGGGGGGCCTATCCTACGAGCAGTACTTC	CASSLEGGLSYEQYF
TRBV4-1	NA	NA	TRBJ2-7	TGCGCCAGCAGCCAAGTCGGAGCCTACGGGCAGTACTTC	CASSQVGAYGQYF
TRBV14	NA	NA	TRBJ2-3	TGTGCCAGCAGCCGGATAGGTTGGGACTTAAGCACAGATACGCAGTATTTT	CASSRIGWDLSTDTQYF
TRBV27	NA	NA	TRBJ2-7	TGTGCCAGCGGGCTGTTCGGGTCCTACGAGCAGTACTTC	CASGLFGSYEQYF
TRBV14	NA	once	TRBJ1-3	TGTGCCAGCAAGGCGGACATCTCTGGAAACACCATATATTTT	CASKADISGNTIYF
TRBV2	TRBD2	NA	TRBJ2-1	TGTGCCAGCAGTGGGTTGGCTAGCGGATACAATGAGCAGTTCTTC	CASSGLASGYNEQFF
TRBV5-1	TRBD1	NA	TRBJ1-5	TGCGCCAGCAGCTTGGGGACAGGGGTTAGCAATCAGCCCCAGCATTTT	CASSLGTGVSNQPQHF
TRBV2	NA	NA	TRBJ1-5	TGTGCCAGCAGTGATGGGGGACACCGTCCTAGCAATCAGCCCCAGCATTTT	CASSDGGHRPSNQPQHF
TRBV28	NA	NA	TRBJ1-1	TGTGCCAGCCCCCCATCGACAGGAAAGAACACTGAAGCTTTCTTT	CASPPSTGKNTEAFF
TRBV5-1	NA	NA	TRBJ1-1	TGCGCCAGCAGCTTGGTGGGAGGAGGTACTGAAGCTTTCTTT	CASSLVGGGTEAFF
TRBV7-2	TRBD2	once	TRBJ2-7	TGTGCCAGCAGCCGGGGGGGTAGCGGGATACCTCAGTACTTC	CASSRGGSGIPQYF
TRBV2	NA	few	TRBJ1-3	TGTGCCAGCAGACAGACCGATAATGGAAACACCATATATTTT	CASRQTDNGNTIYF
TRBV28	TRBD1	NA	TRBJ1-2	TGTGCCAGCACCTCGGCCGCAGGGGGCGTCTATGGCTACACCTTC	CASTSAAGGVYGYTF
TRBV6-1	NA	once	TRBJ1-5	TGTGCCAGCAGTACGCCAGGGGATCAGCCCCAGCATTTT	CASSTPGDQPQHF
TRBV6-1	TRBD1	NA	TRBJ2-3	TGTGCCAGCACCAGACAGGGGGCCGGCACAGATACGCAGTATTTT	CASTRQGAGTDTQYF